What follows are 27 T cell receptor beta chains derived from one specimen sequenced in a study of CD8+ T cells in alopecia areata. Noted treatment: oral pan-JAK inhibitor, 5-10 mg twice daily. Sequencing used cDNA as its template, made by extracting RNA and reverse transcribing it. Using immunoSEQ multiplex PCR, the repertoire was profiled, and TCRdb retains in-frame clones only, with some absent. This sample has some 130,000 clones, with 54% found just once. The sample was CD8+ T cells sorted from blood, taken at week 4, from a patient treated with tofacitinib. These receptors were obtained from a human donor with alopecia areata.

The chain employs TRBV27 and TRBJ1-2; D remains ambiguous. Germline assignment: CDR1 MNHEY and CDR2 SMNVEV (reference sequence). This CDR3 is built from 13 residues. V lost 5 bases and J lost 4, with 11 bases in between. In nucleotides, the CDR3 is TGTGCCAGCAGTCCCGGACCTAGCTATGGCTACACCTTC. It codes for CASSPGPSYGYTF.

This chain links TRBV6-5 with TRBJ2-1, with 14 nucleotides matching TRBD2. J lost 6 bases, V lost 5 bases, and 3 bases had no gene match. The CDR3 extends over 15 amino acids. Germline V gene lookup returns CDR1 MNHEY and CDR2 SVGAGI. Here the CDR3 reads CASSLGLAGGNEQFF. In DNA, the CDR3 is TGTGCCAGCAGTCTAGGACTAGCGGGGGGCAATGAGCAGTTCTTC.

This clone was found a few times. The chain couples TRBV29-1 to TRBJ2-3; tentatively, D is TRBD1 or TRBD2 (5 bases each). Trimming left V 7 bases short and J 1 base short, with 15 bases between. Germline assignment: CDR1 SQVTM and CDR2 ANQGSEA. The CDR3 length is 14 residues. CDR3 loop: CSADRDVGTDTQYF. For the CDR3, the DNA is TGCAGCGCCGACCGGGACGTCGGCACAGATACGCAGTATTTT.

Concerning this clone: The same CDR3 arises from other DNA sequences in this sample as well. V is TRBV7-9 and J is TRBJ1-2; D call uncertain. The V end lost 1 base, the J end lost 3 bases, and 6 bases lay between the germline ends. Germline assignment: CDR1 SEHNR and CDR2 FQNEAQ (reference sequence). The CDR3 covers 13 residues. This CDR3 is CASSLGGDYGYTF. The CDR3 DNA reads TGTGCCAGCAGCTTAGGCGGGGACTATGGCTACACCTTC.

The table lists this clone with a few counts. The chain employs TRBV30 and TRBJ2-7; 7 bases are a match to TRBD2. Germline V gives CDR1 GTSNPN, CDR2 SVGIG (reference sequence). Unmatched junction bases numbered 14, after V lost 1 base and J lost 2 bases. CDR3 size: 17 residues. The CDR3 bases are TGTGCCTGGAGTGGGGGAGGGATCGGCATAACGGCCTACGAGCAGTACTTC. Encoded protein: CAWSGGGIGITAYEQYF.

Comments on this clone: The sample carries other DNA sequences with the same CDR3. This chain joins TRBV6-1 and TRBJ1-2, with no clear D. V lost 2 bases, J lost 8 bases, and 3 bases lay in between. Germline CDR1 reads MNHNS; CDR2 reads SASEGT. The CDR3 loop spans 10 amino acids. Written as DNA, the CDR3 is TGTGCCAGCAGTGAATACGGCTACACCTTC. This gives the protein CASSEYGYTF.

This clone was counted between two and nine times. CDR3 coding DNA: TGTGCCAGCAGCTTAGCGGTACTAGCGGGGGGCAACCTACAAGAGACCCAGTACTTC. This sequence encodes CASSLAVLAGGNLQETQYF. The chain has TRBV7-8 and TRBJ2-5, with 12 bases identical to TRBD2. Per the germline V gene, CDR1 is SGHVS and CDR2 is FQNEAQ. V shed 0 bases and J 2 bases; nucleotides not matched to a gene: 10. The CDR3 sequence is 19 residues long.

The table lists this clone with a count of one. The V gene is TRBV11-2, the J gene TRBJ2-3, with TRBD2 as a possible D gene (5 bases). This CDR3 spans 12 amino acids. Between the trimmed V and J ends, which lost 9 bases and 8 bases, there was a span of 15 bases. Germline CDR1 and CDR2: SGHAT and FQNNGV. The CDR3 here is CASRGQAPTQYF. CDR3 nucleotides: TGTGCCAGTCGGGGTCAGGCGCCTACGCAGTATTTT.

This clone was seen only once. The chain is built from TRBV30 and TRBJ1-4; D ambiguous. Germline V gene data show CDR1 as GTSNPN and CDR2 as SVGIG (reference sequence). Trimming took off 2 bases at V and 7 bases at J, with 17 bases between the two ends. The CDR3 spans 15 residues. The CDR3 is CAWSNRGLGGEKLFF. CDR3 in DNA: TGTGCCTGGAGTAACCGCGGGCTGGGCGGTGAAAAACTGTTTTTT.

V gene TRBV6-5 combines with J gene TRBJ2-1; TRBD2 matches at 12 bases. The V segment lost 1 base and the J segment 4 bases; nucleotides outside the gene matches: 2. In germline, CDR1 is MNHEY, CDR2 SVGAGI. This CDR3 is 16 amino acids long. The CDR3 DNA reads TGTGCCAGCAGTTACTTCGGGACTAGCGGGTACAATGAGCAGTTCTTC. Translating it yields CASSYFGTSGYNEQFF.

The chain recombines TRBV27 with TRBJ2-7; no definite D call. This CDR3 has 15 amino acids. Trimming shortened V by 4 bases and J by 5 bases, and 18 bases separated the two germline ends. Germline V gives CDR1 MNHEY, CDR2 SMNVEV (reference sequence). CDR3 region: CASSSSLGLAHEQYF. The DNA for the CDR3 is TGTGCCAGCAGTTCGAGTCTAGGGTTAGCCCACGAGCAGTACTTC.

The table lists this clone with a few counts. V gene TRBV2 combines with J gene TRBJ1-5; D unclear. Germline CDR1 SNHLY, CDR2 FYNNEI. CDR3 length equals 16 residues. V lost 4 bases and J lost 1, with 14 bases in between. The CDR3 nucleotides are TGTGCCAGCAGTGCAACGACAAGTGGCAGCAATCAGCCCCAGCATTTT. Amino acid sequence: CASSATTSGSNQPQHF.

This chain links TRBV6-5 with TRBJ2-7; possible D gene TRBD1, 5 bases. Trimming pared 7 bases from V and 2 bases from J, leaving 12 bases between. Looked up from germline, CDR1 is MNHEY and CDR2 is SVGAGI. The CDR3 has 13 amino acids. DNA for the CDR3: TGTGCCAGCAAACAGACAGAGACCTACGAGCAGTACTTC. Protein product: CASKQTETYEQYF.

The chain has TRBV11-2 and TRBJ1-2; D may be TRBD1 (5 bases). Germline V gene lookup returns CDR1 SGHAT and CDR2 FQNNGV. The CDR3 has 15 residues. Trimming cost V 5 bases and J 1 base, with 14 bases left between them. CDR3 amino acids: CASSLGPRDNYGYTF. The CDR3 coding sequence is TGTGCCAGCAGCCTGGGACCGCGGGATAACTATGGCTACACCTTC.

This chain links TRBV30 with TRBJ1-5, with D perhaps TRBD1 (5 bases). The CDR3 contains 14 residues. The V gene's germline CDR1 is GTSNPN and CDR2 SVGIG (reference sequence). Trimming stripped 5 bases from V and 11 bases from J, with 22 bases between. CDR3 protein: CAWSGFPASQAQHF. The CDR3, as DNA: TGTGCCTGGTCGGGATTCCCAGCCTCACAGGCCCAGCATTTT.

This chain connects TRBV5-1 to TRBJ2-1; TRBD1 matches 7 bases. CDR1 SGHRS and CDR2 YFSETQ come from the germline V gene. The CDR3 length is 12 residues. V shed 0 bases, J shed 15 bases, and the junction held 6 bases outside the gene matches. CDR3 in amino acids: CASSLVGQELFF. CDR3 DNA: TGCGCCAGCAGCTTGGTTGGACAGGAGTTGTTCTTC. Full variable domain (rest looked up from reference TRBV5-1 and TRBJ2-1): KAGVTQTPRYLIKTRGQQVTLSCSPISGHRSVSWYQQTPGQGLQFLFEYFSETQRNKGNFPGRFSGRQFSNSRSEMNVSTLELGDSALYLCASSLVGQELFFGPGTRLTVL.

This chain uses TRBV6-6 with TRBJ2-7; TRBD1 might be the D (6 bases). V gave up 0 bases and J gave up 0 bases, with 12 bases separating them. From germline, CDR1 is MNHNY and CDR2 SVGAGI (reference sequence). There are 16 residues in the CDR3. CDR3 nucleotides: TGTGCCAGCAGTTACTCTGACAGGTCACCCTCCTACGAGCAGTACTTC. Protein sequence: CASSYSDRSPSYEQYF.

This chain connects TRBV6-1 to TRBJ2-7; D is tentatively TRBD1 or TRBD2 (6 bases each). Per the germline V gene, CDR1 is MNHNS and CDR2 is SASEGT. Between the trimmed V and J ends, which lost 1 base and 3 bases, there was a span of 13 bases. The CDR3 covers 15 residues. The CDR3 spells CASSEEGEGGYEQYF. DNA of the CDR3: TGTGCCAGCAGTGAAGAAGGAGAGGGGGGCTACGAGCAGTACTTC.

This clone was seen a handful of times. The identical CDR3 is also encoded by other nucleotide sequences in the sample. This chain links TRBV27 with TRBJ1-5; D might be TRBD1 (6 bases). This CDR3 contains 14 residues. Trimming took 8 bases from V and 1 from J, leaving 12 bases between them. Germline loops: CDR1 MNHEY, CDR2 SMNVEV (reference sequence). This CDR3 is CASRSGGSNQPQHF. For the CDR3, the DNA is TGTGCCAGCCGGTCCGGGGGCAGCAATCAGCCCCAGCATTTT.

In this sample, this clone turned up a few times. The V and J genes are TRBV5-4 and TRBJ1-5; the D is unclear. There are 14 residues in the CDR3. V was cut by 4 bases and J by 0 bases, with 8 bases left in between. The germline V gene has CDR1 SGHNT and CDR2 YYREEE (reference sequence). The CDR3 region is CASSRMGSNQPQHF. DNA of the CDR3: TGTGCCAGCAGCCGAATGGGTAGCAATCAGCCCCAGCATTTT.

This clone turned up a few times. V usage is TRBV13 and J usage is TRBJ1-3; D not resolved. CDR1 is PRHDT and CDR2 is FYEKMQ in the germline V gene (reference sequence). Trimming took off 1 base at V and 3 bases at J, with 7 bases between the two ends. This CDR3 is built from 14 residues. The CDR3 protein is CASSLAGDGNTIYF. CDR3 in DNA: TGTGCCAGCAGCTTAGCGGGAGATGGAAACACCATATATTTT.

CDR3 coding DNA: TGCGCCAGCAGCCTCGAAGATAGACAGCCCCAGCATTTT. Encoded protein: CASSLEDRQPQHF. The V gene is TRBV4-1, the J gene TRBJ1-5; D unclear. Germline CDR1 MGHRA, CDR2 YSYEKL. This CDR3 spans 13 amino acids. V was trimmed by 4 bases and J by 7 bases, leaving 11 bases between them.

The chain links TRBV14 to TRBJ2-5, with 8 positions matching TRBD2. V shed 3 bases and J 5 bases; nucleotides not matched to a gene: 8. Germline CDR1 reads SGHDN; CDR2 reads FVKESK. CDR3 length equals 15 residues. This chain's CDR3 is CASSQGGASGETQYF. The CDR3 nucleotides are TGTGCCAGCAGCCAGGGAGGCGCTAGCGGGGAGACCCAGTACTTC.

This clone has a handful of counts. J is TRBJ2-2 and V is TRBV4-2; TRBD1 matches at 7 bases. The germline V gene encodes CDR1 LGHNA and CDR2 YNFKEQ. Trimming cost V 3 bases and J 0 bases; bases outside gene matches: 4. This CDR3 comprises 16 residues. The CDR3 nucleotides are TGTGCCAGCAGCCACGGACAGGACCCGAACACCGGGGAGCTGTTTTTT. It specifies CASSHGQDPNTGELFF.

V usage is TRBV5-1 and J usage is TRBJ1-2; unclear D gene. The V gene's germline CDR1 is SGHRS and CDR2 YFSETQ. The CDR3 has 13 residues. Trimming left V 5 bases short and J 2 bases short, with 10 bases between. For the CDR3, the DNA is TGCGCCAGCAGAGAGGAAAGGAACTATGGCTACACCTTC. This sequence encodes CASREERNYGYTF.

This clone was detected a few times. The chain uses TRBV4-1 and TRBJ1-1; D might be TRBD1 (5 bases). CDR3 length: 14 residues. Germline values: CDR1 MGHRA, CDR2 YSYEKL. V was shortened by 4 bases and J by 4 bases, with 13 bases between the two germline ends. The CDR3 reads CASSPGAGGTEAFF. CDR3 DNA sequence: TGCGCCAGCAGCCCAGGAGCCGGGGGCACTGAAGCTTTCTTT.

This clone was observed a handful of times. The CDR3 DNA sequence: TGTGCCAGCAGCCGACAGGGCCATGAAGCTTTCTTT. Translated: CASSRQGHEAFF. The V and J genes are TRBV27 and TRBJ1-1, with 7 bases identical to TRBD1. V shed 6 bases, J shed 7 bases, and the junction held 5 bases outside the gene matches. CDR1 and CDR2 from the germline V gene are MNHEY and SMNVEV (reference sequence). This CDR3 spans 12 amino acids.